This T cell receptor (beta chain) was identified during a study of cytomegalovirus exposure and HLA in healthy donors. Findings and caveats of the study: Being productive about 87% or about 30% of the time was typical of most TCR beta V segments in an earlier analysis. In a later analysis, several top co-occurrence clusters appeared linked to parvovirus B19, influenza, CMV and Epstein-Barr virus.

Germline V gene data show CDR1 as MGHDK and CDR2 as SYGVNS. The CDR3 totals 15 residues. Trimming removed 2 bases from V and 6 bases from J; junction bases left unmatched: 6. This PCR relied on a set of 60 Vbeta primers and 13 Jbeta primers. Methods used by the authors: Unique TCR beta chains totaled roughly 81 million in a later count, with roughly 10 million of them shared. Generated by immunoSEQ multiplex PCR, the TCRdb table keeps only in-frame clones and is missing some. V, J and clone size were drawn from that table, and D and trimming were deduced from the DNA. The sample has some 57,000 clones, roughly 50% seen once; the top ten hold approximately 10%. Worth noting for this clone: The antigen is undetermined.

The sequence was collected from a human donor in good health. The sequencing input was PBMCs. The rearrangement joins TRBV25-1 to TRBJ1-2; TRBD1 matches 10 bases. CDR3 bases: TGTGCCAGCAGTGAACCGGGACAGGGGCATGATGGCTACACCTTC. The encoded protein is CASSEPGQGHDGYTF.